These 27 T cell receptor beta chains were sequenced from one sample in a study of PD-1 blockade in classical Hodgkin lymphoma. The time point was: cycle 4 day 1 (C4D1), after around six weeks of nivolumab. In every patient, relapse followed autologous stem cell transplantation, while exposure to brentuximab vedotin differed. Data came from immunoSEQ multiplex PCR; TCRdb stores just in-frame clones and leaves some out. The repertoire holds approximately 89,000 clones, with 75% to 85% as singletons. The specimen was peripheral blood mononuclear cells (PBMCs), collected before the fourth cycle of nivolumab. Receptors were obtained from a human donor with classical Hodgkin lymphoma.

The chain is built from TRBV18 and TRBJ1-1; D possibly corresponds to TRBD1 (5 bases). This CDR3 is 16 amino acids long. Germline CDR1 is KGHSH and CDR2 is LQKENI. With 3 bases removed from V and 5 bases from J, the gap between germline ends came to 19 bases. The CDR3 bases are TGTGCCAGCTCACCGCAGGTGTCCGGGGGAGGAACTGAAGCTTTCTTT. It yields the protein CASSPQVSGGGTEAFF.

This chain links TRBV28 with TRBJ2-5; D possibly matches TRBD1 or TRBD2 (6 bases each). This CDR3 is built from 15 residues. V was clipped by 8 bases and J by 2 bases, with 18 bases between them. Germline CDR1 is MDHEN and CDR2 is SYDVKM. CDR3 in amino acids: CASQKGDGLQETQYF. The CDR3, as DNA: TGTGCCAGCCAAAAGGGGGACGGACTACAAGAGACCCAGTACTTC.

This clone was seen at least ten times. The chain employs TRBV2 and TRBJ1-3; D may be TRBD1 (5 bases). V was cut by 0 bases and J by 3 bases, with 9 bases left in between. The CDR3 runs to 15 residues. Germline V CDR1 and CDR2: SNHLY, FYNNEI. This chain's CDR3 is CASSEAGGVGNTIYF. The CDR3 bases are TGTGCCAGCAGTGAAGCGGGAGGGGTTGGAAACACCATATATTTT.

The gene calls are TRBV10-1 and TRBJ1-1; a weak D match, TRBD1 (5 bases). V was pared by 6 bases and J by 10 bases, with 15 bases between. CDR1 and CDR2 (germline): WNHNN, SYGVQD (reference sequence). This CDR3 is built from 12 residues. CDR3 coding DNA: TGCGCCAGCAGCGGGGGGGGAGGTCGAGCTTTCTTT. Protein: CASSGGGGRAFF.

This rearrangement joins TRBV30 to TRBJ1-1; tentatively, D is TRBD1 (5 bases). This CDR3 is built from 15 residues. CDR1 and CDR2 (germline): GTSNPN, SVGIG (reference sequence). With 1 base removed from V and 2 bases from J, the gap between germline ends came to 14 bases. CDR3 sequence (DNA): TGTGCCTGGAGTGCCCCCCCGGGGGTAAACACTGAAGCTTTCTTT. Translating gives CAWSAPPGVNTEAFF.

Notes on this clone: This CDR3 is also generated by other DNA sequences in the sample. The V call is TRBV4-2, the J call TRBJ1-1; D may be TRBD1 (5 bases). The CDR3 runs to 13 residues. Trimming pared 4 bases from V and 1 base from J, leaving 7 bases between. Germline values: CDR1 LGHNA, CDR2 YNFKEQ. CDR3: CASSPQGNTEAFF. CDR3 sequence (DNA): TGTGCCAGCAGCCCCCAGGGGAACACTGAAGCTTTCTTT.

The V and J genes are TRBV6-1 and TRBJ2-7, with 11 positions matching TRBD2. The trim removed 7 bases at V and 7 bases at J, leaving 6 bases unmatched. The CDR3 spans 13 residues. From germline, CDR1 is MNHNS and CDR2 SASEGT. The DNA of the CDR3 is TGTGCCAGCATACTAGCGGGAGTGGATGAGCAGTACTTC. Its protein is CASILAGVDEQYF.

The chain uses TRBV28 and TRBJ2-2; 9 nucleotides match TRBD1. The J segment lost 4 bases and the V segment lost 10 bases, leaving 4 bases of the junction unmatched. There are 13 residues in the CDR3. CDR1 and CDR2 from the germline V gene are MDHEN and SYDVKM. The CDR3 is CATRQGGTGELFF. The CDR3 DNA sequence: TGTGCCACCCGACAGGGGGGCACCGGGGAGCTGTTTTTT.

V is TRBV2 and J is TRBJ2-3; D is unclear. The CDR3 loop spans 12 amino acids. Trimming removed 7 bases from V and 2 bases from J, with 7 bases in between. The germline CDR1 and CDR2 sequences are SNHLY and FYNNEI. The CDR3 protein is CASNSDTDTQYF. For the CDR3, the DNA is TGTGCCAGCAATTCAGACACAGATACGCAGTATTTT.

This clone was counted between two and nine times. The V call is TRBV10-3, the J call TRBJ2-7; D gene ambiguous. The CDR3 has 12 residues. V shed 1 base and J shed 5 bases, with 6 bases lying between them. Germline V CDR1 and CDR2: ENHRY, SYGVKD. DNA for the CDR3: TGTGCCATCAGTGAGTTGATTAACGAGCAGTACTTC. Its protein is CAISELINEQYF.

The chain is built from TRBV10-3 and TRBJ2-7, with TRBD1 identical over 10 bases. The V gene's germline CDR1 is ENHRY and CDR2 SYGVKD. There are 14 residues in the CDR3. The V segment lost 6 bases and the J segment 2 bases; nucleotides outside the gene matches: 4. The CDR3: CAIRPGTGAYEQYF. The CDR3 coding sequence is TGTGCCATCAGGCCCGGGACAGGGGCCTACGAGCAGTACTTC.

The gene calls are TRBV14 and TRBJ1-2; tentatively, D is TRBD1 (6 bases). The V end lost 0 bases, the J end lost 8 bases, and 16 bases lay between the germline ends. Germline CDR1 reads SGHDN; CDR2 reads FVKESK. CDR3 length equals 15 residues. CDR3 loop: CASSQDWGGRGGYTF. The DNA of the CDR3 is TGTGCCAGCAGCCAAGATTGGGGGGGCCGGGGAGGCTACACCTTC. Supplemented by reference TRBV14 and TRBJ1-2, the full variable domain reads EAGVTQFPSHSVIEKGQTVTLRCDPISGHDNLYWYRRVMGKEIKFLLHFVKESKQDESGMPNNRFLAERTGGTYSTLKVQPAELEDSGVYFCASSQDWGGRGGYTFGSGTRLTVV.

The table lists this clone with a count of one. V usage is TRBV7-2 and J usage is TRBJ2-7; perhaps TRBD1 as D (5 bases). Trimming stripped 5 bases from V and 6 bases from J, with 14 bases between. The CDR3 totals 13 residues. CDR1 SGHTA and CDR2 FQGNSA come from the germline V gene. The chain's CDR3 is CASSMTVLGEQYF. The CDR3 DNA reads TGTGCCAGCAGCATGACAGTGTTGGGCGAGCAGTACTTC. Based on the CDR3 plus reference TRBV7-2 and TRBJ2-7, the full variable domain is GAGVSQSPSNKVTEKGKDVELRCDPISGHTALYWYRQSLGQGLEFLIYFQGNSAPDKSGLPSDRFSAERTGGSVSTLTIQRTQQEDSAVYLCASSMTVLGEQYFGPGTRLTVT.

This rearrangement joins TRBV19 to TRBJ1-4; perhaps TRBD1 as D (6 bases). Germline V gene data show CDR1 as LNHDA and CDR2 as SQIVND (reference sequence). CDR3 length: 14 amino acids. V shed 8 bases and J shed 0 bases, with 10 bases lying between them. The CDR3 DNA is TGTGCCAGTCAGGGGATTGCAACTAATGAAAAACTGTTTTTT. It is translated as CASQGIATNEKLFF.

V gene TRBV14 combines with J gene TRBJ2-5; D remains unclear. Germline CDR1 SGHDN, CDR2 FVKESK. The CDR3 spans 12 residues. V lost 4 bases, J lost 4 bases, and 7 bases lay in between. Written as DNA, the CDR3 is TGTGCCAGCAGCCCGTCAAGAGAGACCCAGTACTTC. It is translated as CASSPSRETQYF.

The V and J genes are TRBV13 and TRBJ2-1, with D hard to call. This CDR3 has 13 amino acids. V lost 5 bases and J lost 3, with 8 bases in between. Germline V CDR1 and CDR2: PRHDT, FYEKMQ (reference sequence). CDR3 in DNA: TGTGCCAGCAGCGTGGAGCGCTACAATGAGCAGTTCTTC. Amino acid sequence: CASSVERYNEQFF.

The chain links TRBV23-1 to TRBJ1-1; 8 nucleotides line up with TRBD1. TRBV23-1 is filed as an ORF, its function uncertain. The CDR3 runs to 16 residues. Trimming at V came to 5 bases and at J to 0 bases, leaving 8 bases not matched to a gene. CDR3 residues: CASSLRTGMMNTEAFF. The CDR3 region has the DNA TGCGCCAGCAGTTTAAGGACAGGGATGATGAACACTGAAGCTTTCTTT.

This chain connects TRBV6-5 to TRBJ1-5; a possible D gene is TRBD1 (6 bases). The CDR3 totals 13 residues. V lost 10 bases and J 5 bases, leaving 15 bases between the germline ends. Per the germline V gene, CDR1 is MNHEY and CDR2 is SVGAGI. The CDR3, as DNA: TGTGCCACTGGGACAACGCGACATCAGCCCCAGCATTTT. Translated, it gives CATGTTRHQPQHF.

This clone occurred a few times. The chain links TRBV27 to TRBJ1-4, with a possible D match to TRBD1 (5 bases). There are 17 residues in the CDR3. V was cut by 3 bases and J by 7 bases, with 21 bases left in between. From germline, CDR1 is MNHEY and CDR2 SMNVEV (reference sequence). In DNA, the CDR3 is TGTGCCAGCAGTTTTGGGTTGGGTCTCGGGGGTGGTGAAAAACTGTTTTTT. As protein: CASSFGLGLGGGEKLFF.

This chain connects TRBV10-3 to TRBJ2-3; D possibly corresponds to TRBD2 (6 bases). V dropped 3 bases and J dropped 5 bases, with 15 bases sitting between them. The CDR3 is 15 amino acids. Germline-derived CDR1 and CDR2 are ENHRY and SYGVKD. CDR3 sequence (DNA): TGTGCCATCAGTGATGGGACTCGTGGTGGAGATACGCAGTATTTT. This encodes CAISDGTRGGDTQYF.

The chain has TRBV5-1 and TRBJ2-3, with TRBD2 identical over 13 bases. Per germline, CDR1 SGHRS and CDR2 YFSETQ. The CDR3 runs 14 residues. V lost 8 bases, J lost 4 bases, and 4 bases stayed unmatched. The CDR3 here is CASTSGRAPDTQYF. The CDR3, as DNA: TGCGCCAGTACTAGCGGGAGGGCCCCAGATACGCAGTATTTT.

Comment on this clone: The sample carries other DNA sequences with the same CDR3. J is TRBJ2-3 and V is TRBV10-2, with D perhaps assigned TRBD1 or TRBD2 (5 bases each). The CDR3 is 11 amino acids. Germline-derived CDR1 and CDR2 are WSHSY and SAAADI. V dropped 8 bases and J dropped 4 bases, with 7 bases sitting between them. CDR3: CASGGADTQYF. The CDR3 DNA reads TGCGCCAGCGGGGGTGCAGATACGCAGTATTTT.

The chain uses TRBV19 and TRBJ2-7; 14 nucleotides line up with TRBD2. Germline CDR1 and CDR2: LNHDA and SQIVND (reference sequence). There are 15 residues in the CDR3. V was clipped by 5 bases and J by 6 bases; unmatched bases: 6. This CDR3 reads CASSRGLAGGSEQYF. The DNA for the CDR3 is TGTGCCAGTAGTCGTGGACTAGCGGGAGGATCCGAGCAGTACTTC.

This clone came up once. The rearrangement links TRBV19 to TRBJ2-7, with 7 bases fitting TRBD2. The CDR3 contains 14 residues. J gave up 2 bases and V 5 bases, and 6 bases lay outside the gene matches. Germline V gives CDR1 LNHDA, CDR2 SQIVND (reference sequence). The DNA for the CDR3 is TGTGCCAGTAGTGGGTCTAGCGGAACCTACGAGCAGTACTTC. It codes for CASSGSSGTYEQYF.

This chain uses TRBV9 with TRBJ2-3; TRBD1 or TRBD2 may be the D gene (6 bases each). CDR3 length equals 16 residues. V lost 0 bases, J lost 1 base, and 12 bases lay in between. Germline CDR1 and CDR2: SGDLS and YYNGEE. The DNA for the CDR3 is TGTGCCAGCAGCGTAGTGGGGGGCGGTGGCACAGATACGCAGTATTTT. Its translation is CASSVVGGGGTDTQYF.

CDR3 DNA sequence: TGTGCCAGCGCTCCCACTAGGTATTCCGGGGAGCTGTTTTTT. Translating gives CASAPTRYSGELFF. The chain couples TRBV28 to TRBJ2-2, with D tentatively TRBD2 (5 bases). V dropped 8 bases and J dropped 6 bases, with 16 bases sitting between them. This CDR3 spans 14 amino acids. Germline V gene data show CDR1 as MDHEN and CDR2 as SYDVKM.

The gene calls are TRBV4-3 and TRBJ2-7; TRBD2 aligns across 11 bases. V lost 0 bases, J lost 0 bases, and 13 bases stayed unmatched. Germline assignment: CDR1 LGHNA and CDR2 YSLEER. The CDR3 has 20 residues. This CDR3 is CASSQEATSGVTSFSYEQYF. The CDR3 DNA is TGCGCCAGCAGCCAAGAGGCGACTAGCGGGGTAACATCCTTCTCCTACGAGCAGTACTTC.